This TCR beta chain stems from a study of technical replicates of blood from a handful of donors. TCRdb's table, derived via immunoSEQ multiplex PCR, lists solely in-frame clones and lacks some. Of around 69,000 clones detected, around 86% appear once; the ten largest clones hold approximately 5%. Germline CDR1 reads SGHAT; CDR2 reads FQNNGV. This CDR3 contains 14 residues. The V gene end was trimmed by 2 bases and the J gene end by 10 bases; junction bases not matched to a gene: 5. The sample was PBMCs. The receptor comes from a human donor in good health. Some clones in this sample may be carry-over from other donors' samples. V and J are TRBV11-2 and TRBJ1-6; 7 nucleotides align to TRBD1. The CDR3 nucleotides are TGTGCCAGCAGCTTAAGACAGGGCAGGTCACCCCTCCACTTT. Translation: CASSLRQGRSPLHF.